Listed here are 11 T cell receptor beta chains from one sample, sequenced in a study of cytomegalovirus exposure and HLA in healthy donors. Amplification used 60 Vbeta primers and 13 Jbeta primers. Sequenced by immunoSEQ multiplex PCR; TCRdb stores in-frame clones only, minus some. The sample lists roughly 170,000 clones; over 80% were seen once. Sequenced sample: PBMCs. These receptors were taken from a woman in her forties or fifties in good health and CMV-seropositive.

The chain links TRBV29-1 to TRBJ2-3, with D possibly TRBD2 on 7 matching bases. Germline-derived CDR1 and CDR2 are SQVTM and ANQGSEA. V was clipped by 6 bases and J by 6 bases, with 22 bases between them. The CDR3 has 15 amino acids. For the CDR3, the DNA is TGCAGCGTCGAGGGGGGGGCGGTCCTAAGCGATACGCAGTATTTT. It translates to CSVEGGAVLSDTQYF.

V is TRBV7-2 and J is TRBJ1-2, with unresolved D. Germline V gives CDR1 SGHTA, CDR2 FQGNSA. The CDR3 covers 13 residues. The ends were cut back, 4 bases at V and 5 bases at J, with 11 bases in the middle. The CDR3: CASSSAGVYGYTF. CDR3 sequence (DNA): TGTGCCAGCAGCTCCGCCGGGGTGTATGGCTACACCTTC.

The CDR3 nucleotides read TGTGCCAGCGGTCGGAGGGCCTATGGCTACACCTTC. Translating it yields CASGRRAYGYTF. This rearrangement joins TRBV27 to TRBJ1-2; D remains unclear. V gave up 8 bases and J gave up 4 bases, with 11 bases separating them. CDR3 length equals 12 residues. Germline CDR1 and CDR2: MNHEY and SMNVEV (reference sequence).

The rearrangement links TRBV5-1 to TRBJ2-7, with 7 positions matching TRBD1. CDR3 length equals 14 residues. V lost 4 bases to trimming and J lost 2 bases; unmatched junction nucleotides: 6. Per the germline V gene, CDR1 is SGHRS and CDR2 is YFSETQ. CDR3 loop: CASSESGTAYEQYF. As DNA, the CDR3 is TGCGCCAGCAGCGAATCCGGGACAGCCTACGAGCAGTACTTC.

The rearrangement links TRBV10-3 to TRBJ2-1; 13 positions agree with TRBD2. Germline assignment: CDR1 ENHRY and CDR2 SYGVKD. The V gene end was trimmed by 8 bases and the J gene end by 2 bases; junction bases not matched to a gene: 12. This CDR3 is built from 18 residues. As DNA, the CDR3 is TGTGCCATCTCTTCCGGGACTAGCGGGATGGTACCCTACAATGAGCAGTTCTTC. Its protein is CAISSGTSGMVPYNEQFF.

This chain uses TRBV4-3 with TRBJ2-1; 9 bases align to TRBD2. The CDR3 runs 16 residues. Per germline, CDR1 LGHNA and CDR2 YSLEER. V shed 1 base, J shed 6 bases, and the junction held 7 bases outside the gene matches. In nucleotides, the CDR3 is TGCGCCAGCAGCCAAGGTAGCGGGAGTATAGGCAATGAGCAGTTCTTC. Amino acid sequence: CASSQGSGSIGNEQFF.

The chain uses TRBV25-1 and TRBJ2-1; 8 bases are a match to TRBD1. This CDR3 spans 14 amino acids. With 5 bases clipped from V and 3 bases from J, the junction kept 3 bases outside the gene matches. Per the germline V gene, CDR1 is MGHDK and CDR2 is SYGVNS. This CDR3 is CASSTGGVYNEQFF. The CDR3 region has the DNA TGTGCCAGCAGTACAGGGGGAGTCTACAATGAGCAGTTCTTC.

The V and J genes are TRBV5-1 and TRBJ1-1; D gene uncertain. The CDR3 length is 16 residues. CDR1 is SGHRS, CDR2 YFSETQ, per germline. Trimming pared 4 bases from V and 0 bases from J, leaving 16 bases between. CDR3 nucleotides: TGCGCCAGCAGCACCTCAGACCGGGTTTTGAACACTGAAGCTTTCTTT. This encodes CASSTSDRVLNTEAFF.

The CDR3 loop reads CASSPEGRADGELFF. In nucleotides, the CDR3 is TGTGCCAGCTCCCCGGAGGGCAGGGCAGACGGGGAGCTGTTTTTT. The genes are TRBV18 and TRBJ2-2, with D possibly being TRBD2 (6 bases). Deletions cut 6 bases from V and 7 bases from J, with 18 bases between. The CDR3 is 15 residues long. Germline V CDR1 and CDR2: KGHSH, LQKENI.

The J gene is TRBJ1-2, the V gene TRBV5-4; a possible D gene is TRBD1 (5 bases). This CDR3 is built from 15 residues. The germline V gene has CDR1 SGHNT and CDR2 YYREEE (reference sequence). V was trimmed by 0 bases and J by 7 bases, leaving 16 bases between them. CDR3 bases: TGTGCCAGCAGCTTGGCCGGGCCAGGCGGGGGTGGCTACACCTTC. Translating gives CASSLAGPGGGGYTF.

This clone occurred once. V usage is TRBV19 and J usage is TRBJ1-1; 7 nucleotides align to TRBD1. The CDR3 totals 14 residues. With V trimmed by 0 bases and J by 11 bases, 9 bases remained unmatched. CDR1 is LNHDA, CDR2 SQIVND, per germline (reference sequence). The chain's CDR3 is CASSIDRKGAGAFF. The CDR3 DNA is TGTGCCAGTAGTATAGATCGAAAGGGGGCGGGCGCTTTCTTT.